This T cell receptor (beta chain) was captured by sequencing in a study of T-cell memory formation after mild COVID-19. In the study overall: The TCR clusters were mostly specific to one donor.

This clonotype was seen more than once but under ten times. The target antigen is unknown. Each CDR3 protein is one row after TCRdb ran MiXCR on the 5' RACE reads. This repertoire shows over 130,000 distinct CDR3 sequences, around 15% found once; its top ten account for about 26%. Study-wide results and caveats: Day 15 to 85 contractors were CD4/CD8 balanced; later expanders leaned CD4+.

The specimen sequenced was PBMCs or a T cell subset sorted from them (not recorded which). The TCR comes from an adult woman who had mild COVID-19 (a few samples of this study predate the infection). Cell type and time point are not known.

CDR3 nucleotide sequence: TGCAGTGCTAGAGACGCGGGCCACGAGCAGTACTTC. It encodes CSARDAGHEQYF. This chain joins TRBV20-1 and TRBJ2-7; D might be TRBD2 (5 bases). Germline-derived CDR1 and CDR2 are DFQATT and SNEGSKA (reference sequence). V lost 0 bases and J lost 5, with 8 bases in between. The CDR3 totals 12 residues.